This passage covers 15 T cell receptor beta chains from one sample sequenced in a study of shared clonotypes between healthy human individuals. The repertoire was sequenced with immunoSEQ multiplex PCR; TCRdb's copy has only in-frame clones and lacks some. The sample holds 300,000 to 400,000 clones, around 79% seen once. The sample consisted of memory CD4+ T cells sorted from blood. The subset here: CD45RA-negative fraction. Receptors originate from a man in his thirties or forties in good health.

The CDR3 reads CSVELPDGGTIGNTIYF. CDR3 in DNA: TGCAGCGTTGAACTGCCAGACGGAGGCACGATAGGAAACACCATATATTTT. The chain couples TRBV29-1 to TRBJ1-3; D call uncertain. V was shortened by 2 bases and J by 4 bases, with 21 bases between the two germline ends. The CDR3 loop spans 17 amino acids. The germline CDR1 and CDR2 sequences are SQVTM and ANQGSEA.

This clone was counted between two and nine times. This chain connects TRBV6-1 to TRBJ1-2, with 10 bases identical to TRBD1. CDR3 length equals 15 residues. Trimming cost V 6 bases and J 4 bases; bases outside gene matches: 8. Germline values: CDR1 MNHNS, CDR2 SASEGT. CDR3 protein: CASRGDRGSPYGYTF. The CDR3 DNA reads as TGTGCCAGCAGGGGGGACAGGGGTTCGCCCTATGGCTACACCTTC.

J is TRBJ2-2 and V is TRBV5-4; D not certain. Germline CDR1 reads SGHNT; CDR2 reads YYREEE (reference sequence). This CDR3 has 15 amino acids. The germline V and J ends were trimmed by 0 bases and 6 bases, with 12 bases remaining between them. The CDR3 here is CASSLDSTSPGELFF. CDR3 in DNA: TGTGCCAGCAGCTTGGACAGCACTTCTCCCGGGGAGCTGTTTTTT.

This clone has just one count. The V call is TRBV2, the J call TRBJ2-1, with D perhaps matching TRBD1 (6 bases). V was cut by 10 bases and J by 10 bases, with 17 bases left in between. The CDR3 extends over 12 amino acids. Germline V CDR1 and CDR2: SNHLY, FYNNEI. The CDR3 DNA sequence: TGTGCCACCTCTCGACAGGACACGGAGCAGTTCTTC. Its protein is CATSRQDTEQFF. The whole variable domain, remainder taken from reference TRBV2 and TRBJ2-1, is EPEVTQTPSHQVTQMGQEVILRCVPISNHLYFYWYRQILGQKVEFLVSFYNNEISEKSEIFDDQFSVERPDGSNFTLKIRSTKLEDSAMYFCATSRQDTEQFFGPGTRLTVL.

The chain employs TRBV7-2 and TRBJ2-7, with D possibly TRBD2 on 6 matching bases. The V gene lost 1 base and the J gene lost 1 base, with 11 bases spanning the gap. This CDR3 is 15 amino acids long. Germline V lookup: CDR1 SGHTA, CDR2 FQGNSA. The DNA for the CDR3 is TGTGCCAGCAGCTTAGGGCTAGCGCCATCCTACGAGCAGTACTTC. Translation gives CASSLGLAPSYEQYF.

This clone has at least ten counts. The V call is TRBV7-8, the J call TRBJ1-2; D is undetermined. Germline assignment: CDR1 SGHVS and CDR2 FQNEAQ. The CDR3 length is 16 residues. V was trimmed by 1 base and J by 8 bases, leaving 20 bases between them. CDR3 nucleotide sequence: TGTGCCAGCAGCTTAGGAAAAAGGGAGAGCCTAAGGGGCTACACCTTC. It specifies CASSLGKRESLRGYTF. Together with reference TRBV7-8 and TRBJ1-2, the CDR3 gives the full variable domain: GAGVSQSPRYKVAKRGQDVALRCDPISGHVSLFWYQQALGQGPEFLTYFQNEAQLDKSGLPSDRFFAERPEGSVSTLKIQRTQQEDSAVYLCASSLGKRESLRGYTFGSGTRLTVV.

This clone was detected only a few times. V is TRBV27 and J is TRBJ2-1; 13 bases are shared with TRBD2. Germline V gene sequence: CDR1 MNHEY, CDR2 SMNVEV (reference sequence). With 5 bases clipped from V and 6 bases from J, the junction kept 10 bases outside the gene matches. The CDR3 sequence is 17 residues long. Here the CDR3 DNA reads TGTGCCAGCAGTGCCCAGACTAGCGGGAGGATAGGCAATGAGCAGTTCTTC. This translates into CASSAQTSGRIGNEQFF.

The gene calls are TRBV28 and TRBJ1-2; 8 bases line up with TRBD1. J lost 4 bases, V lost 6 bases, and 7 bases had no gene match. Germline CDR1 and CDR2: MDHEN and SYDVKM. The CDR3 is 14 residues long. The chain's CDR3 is CASSRQGIGYGYTF. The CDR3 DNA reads TGTGCCAGCAGCCGACAGGGGATTGGCTATGGCTACACCTTC.

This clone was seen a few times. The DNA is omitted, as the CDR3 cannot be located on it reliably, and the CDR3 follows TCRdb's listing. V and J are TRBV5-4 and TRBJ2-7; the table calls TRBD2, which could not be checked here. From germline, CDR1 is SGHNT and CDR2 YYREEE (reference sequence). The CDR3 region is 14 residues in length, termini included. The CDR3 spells CASSPWGSGSISYF.

The CDR3 protein is CASSLEGGTNYGYTF. In DNA form, the CDR3 reads TGTGCCAGCAGCTTGGAGGGGGGAACTAACTATGGCTACACCTTC. The chain has TRBV5-4 and TRBJ1-2; D is possibly TRBD1 (6 bases). Deletions cut 0 bases from V and 0 bases from J, with 9 bases between. The length of the CDR3 is 15 residues. The germline V gene has CDR1 SGHNT and CDR2 YYREEE (reference sequence).

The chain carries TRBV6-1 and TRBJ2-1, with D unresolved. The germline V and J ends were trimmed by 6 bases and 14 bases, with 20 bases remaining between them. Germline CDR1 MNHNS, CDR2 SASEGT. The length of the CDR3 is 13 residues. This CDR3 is CASSRPAANWKFF. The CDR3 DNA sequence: TGTGCCAGCAGCAGACCGGCAGCGAATTGGAAGTTCTTC.

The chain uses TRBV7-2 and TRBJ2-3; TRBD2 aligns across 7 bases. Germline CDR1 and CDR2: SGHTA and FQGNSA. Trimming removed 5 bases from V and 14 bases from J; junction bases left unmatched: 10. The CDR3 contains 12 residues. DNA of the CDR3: TGTGCCAGCAGCCCTCAGCGGGGCGGGGCGTATTTT. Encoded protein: CASSPQRGGAYF. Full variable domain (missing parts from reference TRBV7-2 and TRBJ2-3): GAGVSQSPSNKVTEKGKDVELRCDPISGHTALYWYRQSLGQGLEFLIYFQGNSAPDKSGLPSDRFSAERTGGSVSTLTIQRTQQEDSAVYLCASSPQRGGAYFGPGTRLTVL.

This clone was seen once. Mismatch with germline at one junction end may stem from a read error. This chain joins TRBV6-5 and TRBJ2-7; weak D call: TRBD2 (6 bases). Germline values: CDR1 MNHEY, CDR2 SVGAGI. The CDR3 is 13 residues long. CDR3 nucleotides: TGTGCCAGCGCCCTCCGGGACTCCTACGGGCAGTACTTC. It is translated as CASALRDSYGQYF.

The CDR3 coding sequence is TGCGCCAGCAGCAGGACGGGAGTTTACGAGCAGTACTTC. Protein product: CASSRTGVYEQYF. The chain carries TRBV5-1 and TRBJ2-7; a weak D match, TRBD2 (6 bases). The germline gives CDR1 SGHRS, CDR2 YFSETQ. The CDR3 is 13 residues long. V was clipped by 4 bases and J by 4 bases, with 12 bases between them.

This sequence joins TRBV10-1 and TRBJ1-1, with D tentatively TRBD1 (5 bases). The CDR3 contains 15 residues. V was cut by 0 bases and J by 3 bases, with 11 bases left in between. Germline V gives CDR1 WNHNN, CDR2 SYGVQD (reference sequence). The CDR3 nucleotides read TGCGCCAGCAGTGAGTCCAGGGCTCTCGACACTGAAGCTTTCTTT. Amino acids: CASSESRALDTEAFF.